The 31 T cell receptor beta chains listed next were all sequenced from one sample in a study of blood T cell repertoires in COVID-19. Some clones are missing from TCRdb's copy, which holds only in-frame ones; the method was immunoSEQ multiplex PCR. The sample has hundreds of thousands of clones, around 90% seen once; the top ten hold approximately 2%. The sample taken for sequencing was PBMCs or T cells enriched from blood (not recorded which). All receptors derive from a woman in her sixties or seventies in a cohort exposed to, infected with or recovered from COVID-19 (not recorded which).

The gene calls are TRBV14 and TRBJ1-3; 7 positions agree with TRBD1. V lost 3 bases, J lost 5 bases, and 7 bases stayed unmatched. Per germline, CDR1 SGHDN and CDR2 FVKESK. The CDR3 contains 15 residues. CDR3 coding DNA: TGTGCCAGCAGCCAGAACAGGGGACTCCGAAACACCATATATTTT. As protein: CASSQNRGLRNTIYF.

A single count supports this clone. The chain employs TRBV29-1 and TRBJ1-2; D call uncertain. Trimming cost V 4 bases and J 8 bases, with 20 bases left between them. This CDR3 contains 14 residues. CDR1 SQVTM and CDR2 ANQGSEA come from the germline V gene. The CDR3 loop is CSVGSNPSSGGYTF. Here the CDR3 DNA reads TGCAGCGTTGGAAGTAACCCCTCTTCGGGGGGCTACACCTTC.

This clone was seen a handful of times. V is TRBV5-1 and J is TRBJ2-7, with D perhaps TRBD2 (6 bases). Between the trimmed V and J ends, which lost 2 bases and 7 bases, there was a span of 16 bases. Per germline, CDR1 SGHRS and CDR2 YFSETQ. This CDR3 contains 14 residues. The CDR3 loop reads CASSFGREVREQYF. The DNA of the CDR3 is TGCGCCAGCAGCTTCGGCAGGGAGGTGAGGGAGCAGTACTTC. The full variable domain, completed using reference TRBV5-1 and TRBJ2-7, is KAGVTQTPRYLIKTRGQQVTLSCSPISGHRSVSWYQQTPGQGLQFLFEYFSETQRNKGNFPGRFSGRQFSNSRSEMNVSTLELGDSALYLCASSFGREVREQYFGPGTRLTVT.

Comment on this clone: Additional DNA sequences in this sample encode the identical CDR3. This chain joins TRBV7-2 and TRBJ2-5, with 10 bases fitting TRBD2. The junction had 3 bases not matched to a gene; V was cut back by 5 bases and J by 0 bases. Germline V gene sequence: CDR1 SGHTA, CDR2 FQGNSA. The CDR3 is made up of 15 amino acids. The chain's CDR3 is CASSRTSGNQETQYF. The CDR3 DNA sequence: TGTGCCAGCAGCCGGACTAGCGGAAACCAAGAGACCCAGTACTTC.

The rearrangement uses TRBV18 and TRBJ2-3, with 12 nucleotides matching TRBD2. Germline V gene data show CDR1 as KGHSH and CDR2 as LQKENI. The CDR3 has 14 amino acids. After removal of 3 bases from V and 8 bases from J, the junction contained 3 bases not matched to a gene. The CDR3 is CASSPELAGGTQYF. CDR3 coding DNA: TGTGCCAGCTCACCGGAACTAGCGGGAGGTACGCAGTATTTT.

V is TRBV28 and J is TRBJ1-1; D is unclear. The germline V gene encodes CDR1 MDHEN and CDR2 SYDVKM. This CDR3 comprises 14 residues. Trimming pared 3 bases from V and 3 bases from J, leaving 11 bases between. The CDR3 reads CASSLTHADTEAFF. The CDR3 DNA is TGTGCCAGCAGTTTGACCCATGCGGACACTGAAGCTTTCTTT.

The chain employs TRBV12-3 or TRBV12-4 and TRBJ2-5; no definite D call. V lost 8 bases and J lost 1, with 8 bases in between. The CDR3 sequence is 12 residues long. This chain's CDR3 is CASPPFQETQYF. The CDR3 DNA reads TGTGCCAGCCCCCCGTTCCAAGAGACCCAGTACTTC.

The rearrangement links TRBV5-1 to TRBJ2-1; 10 bases are a match to TRBD1. With V trimmed by 4 bases and J by 5 bases, 6 bases remained unmatched. CDR1 and CDR2 (germline): SGHRS, YFSETQ. This CDR3 contains 15 residues. In DNA, the CDR3 is TGCGCCAGCAGCATCGACAGGGGGCGCCACAATGAGCAGTTCTTC. Translating gives CASSIDRGRHNEQFF.

This clone was observed a single time. V usage is TRBV2 and J usage is TRBJ2-7; 9 nucleotides agree with TRBD2. CDR1 is SNHLY, CDR2 FYNNEI, per germline. V trimming: 8 bases; J trimming: 2 bases; junction bases outside the gene matches: 4. CDR3 length: 13 residues. CDR3 coding DNA: TGTGCCAGCCTGGCTAGCGGGGCCTACGAGCAGTACTTC. Protein product: CASLASGAYEQYF.

The J gene is TRBJ2-2, the V gene TRBV9, with D hard to call. Germline CDR1 and CDR2: SGDLS and YYNGEE. The CDR3 sequence is 13 residues long. V was pared by 0 bases and J by 6 bases, with 6 bases between. CDR3: CASSVATPGELFF. CDR3 DNA sequence: TGTGCCAGCAGCGTAGCTACTCCCGGGGAGCTGTTTTTT.

The chain uses TRBV19 and TRBJ2-7; D may be TRBD2 (6 bases). Trimming took 5 bases from V and 5 from J, leaving 10 bases between them. CDR1 LNHDA and CDR2 SQIVND come from the germline V gene (reference sequence). The CDR3 is made up of 12 amino acids. The CDR3 nucleotides are TGTGCCAGTAGTCAGGAGGGGCACGAGCAGTACTTC. As protein: CASSQEGHEQYF.

As DNA, the CDR3 is TGTGCCACCAGTGATTTCCCCTATAGCGGGAGGCAAGAGACCCAGTACTTC. It is translated as CATSDFPYSGRQETQYF. The chain uses TRBV24-1 and TRBJ2-5; 10 bases fit TRBD2. V lost 1 base and J lost 2; bases outside the gene matches: 6. The CDR3 runs 17 residues. The germline V gene encodes CDR1 KGHDR and CDR2 SFDVKD.

The table lists this clone with a count of one. The rearrangement joins TRBV30 to TRBJ2-4; D might be TRBD1 (5 bases). Per the germline V gene, CDR1 is GTSNPN and CDR2 is SVGIG (reference sequence). The CDR3 loop spans 14 amino acids. Trimming took off 1 base at V and 1 base at J, with 8 bases between the two ends. CDR3 sequence: CAWSESGAKNIQYF. The CDR3 region has the DNA TGTGCCTGGAGTGAGTCAGGGGCCAAAAACATTCAGTACTTC.

The chain uses TRBV28 and TRBJ1-3; a possible D gene is TRBD1 (5 bases). Germline-derived CDR1 and CDR2 are MDHEN and SYDVKM. V was trimmed by 10 bases and J by 3 bases, leaving 19 bases between them. CDR3 length equals 15 residues. The CDR3 sequence: CATGGGRHVGNTIYF. CDR3 sequence (DNA): TGTGCCACCGGGGGGGGAAGGCATGTTGGAAACACCATATATTTT.

The V and J genes are TRBV7-6 and TRBJ2-1; TRBD2 agrees at 10 bases. The CDR3 loop spans 17 amino acids. Germline trimming cut 1 base from V and 3 bases from J; bases unmatched to any gene: 6. Germline CDR1 is SGHVS and CDR2 is FNYEAQ. CDR3 loop: CASSLGTRTSGYNEQFF. DNA of the CDR3: TGTGCCAGCAGCTTAGGGACCCGGACTAGCGGCTACAATGAGCAGTTCTTC. Complete variable domain (other parts from reference TRBV7-6 and TRBJ2-1): GAGVSQSPRYKVTKRGQDVALRCDPISGHVSLYWYRQALGQGPEFLTYFNYEAQQDKSGLPNDRFSAERPEGSISTLTIQRTEQRDSAMYRCASSLGTRTSGYNEQFFGPGTRLTVL.

The CDR3 region has the DNA TGTGCCACCAGCCTCGAGGCCGGGGACACCGGGGAGCTGTTTTTT. Encoded protein: CATSLEAGDTGELFF. V usage is TRBV15 and J usage is TRBJ2-2; a possible D gene is TRBD2 (5 bases). V was pared by 5 bases and J by 3 bases, with 13 bases between. CDR1 is LNHNV, CDR2 YYDKDF, per germline (reference sequence). The CDR3 is 15 residues long. Based on the CDR3 plus reference TRBV15 and TRBJ2-2, the full variable domain is DAMVIQNPRYQVTQFGKPVTLSCSQTLNHNVMYWYQQKSSQAPKLLFHYYDKDFNNEADTPDNFQSRRPNTSFCFLDIRSPGLGDTAMYLCATSLEAGDTGELFFGEGSRLTVL.

The genes are TRBV10-2 and TRBJ1-5, with 7 nucleotides matching TRBD1. Per germline, CDR1 WSHSY and CDR2 SAAADI. The CDR3 runs 14 residues. J lost 3 bases, V lost 4 bases, and 3 bases had no gene match. CDR3 DNA: TGCGCCAGCAGTGGGGGACAGATCAATCAGCCCCAGCATTTT. Its translation is CASSGGQINQPQHF.

This chain links TRBV10-2 with TRBJ1-2; D might be TRBD1 (6 bases). The germline V gene encodes CDR1 WSHSY and CDR2 SAAADI. Trimming took off 3 bases at V and 6 bases at J, with 11 bases between the two ends. The CDR3 consists of 13 residues. CDR3 nucleotides: TGCGCCAGCAGTGACCGGGGGGCGGATGGCTACACCTTC. Translation gives CASSDRGADGYTF.

J is TRBJ2-1 and V is TRBV19; 13 bases fit TRBD2. The germline gives CDR1 LNHDA, CDR2 SQIVND (reference sequence). Trimming took 2 bases from V and 8 from J; bases not matched to a gene: 6. CDR3 length: 16 amino acids. CDR3 residues: CASSILGTSGNHEQFF. As DNA, the CDR3 is TGTGCCAGTAGTATACTGGGGACTAGCGGGAATCATGAGCAGTTCTTC.

V and J are TRBV25-1 and TRBJ1-6, with 7 bases that match TRBD1. CDR1 and CDR2 (germline): MGHDK, SYGVNS. V shed 6 bases, J shed 3 bases, and the junction held 8 bases outside the gene matches. The CDR3 is 16 amino acids. CDR3 loop: CASRARTGDYNSPLHF. The CDR3, as DNA: TGTGCCAGCAGGGCACGAACAGGGGACTATAATTCACCCCTCCACTTT.

Worth noting for this clone: The sample holds other DNA sequences that translate to the same CDR3. V gene TRBV7-9 combines with J gene TRBJ2-7; D possibly matches TRBD1 or TRBD2 (5 bases each). The length of the CDR3 is 12 residues. CDR1 and CDR2 from the germline V gene are SEHNR and FQNEAQ (reference sequence). Trimming took off 5 bases at V and 3 bases at J, with 8 bases between the two ends. The CDR3, as DNA: TGTGCCAGCAGCAGGGACGGCTACGAGCAGTACTTC. Translating it yields CASSRDGYEQYF. The whole variable domain, filled in from reference TRBV7-9 and TRBJ2-7, reads DTGVSQNPRHKITKRGQNVTFRCDPISEHNRLYWYRQTLGQGPEFLTYFQNEAQLEKSRLLSDRFSAERPKGSFSTLEIQRTEQGDSAMYLCASSRDGYEQYFGPGTRLTVT.

V and J are TRBV10-3 and TRBJ2-3, with a tentative D call TRBD2 (6 bases). The V end lost 3 bases, the J end lost 1 base, and 8 bases lay between the germline ends. Germline values: CDR1 ENHRY, CDR2 SYGVKD. The CDR3 sequence is 14 residues long. The CDR3 DNA follows: TGTGCCATCAGTGAAATAGCGGGCACAGATACGCAGTATTTT. It encodes CAISEIAGTDTQYF.

V is TRBV11-2 and J is TRBJ2-1, with D tentatively TRBD2 (5 bases). The germline CDR1 and CDR2 sequences are SGHAT and FQNNGV. V lost 5 bases to trimming and J lost 6 bases, with 11 bases between them. The CDR3 totals 13 residues. The DNA of the CDR3 is TGTGCCAGCAGCCACGGGATCCTCAATGAGCAGTTCTTC. Translated, it gives CASSHGILNEQFF. Looking up the rest from reference TRBV11-2 and TRBJ2-1 gives the full variable domain: EAGVAQSPRYKIIEKRQSVAFWCNPISGHATLYWYQQILGQGPKLLIQFQNNGVVDDSQLPKDRFSAERLKGVDSTLKIQPAKLEDSAVYLCASSHGILNEQFFGPGTRLTVL.

The rearrangement links TRBV15 to TRBJ2-1, with TRBD1 matching 10 bases. The CDR3 is made up of 16 amino acids. The germline CDR1 and CDR2 sequences are LNHNV and YYDKDF (reference sequence). Trimming took 2 bases from V and 5 from J; bases not matched to a gene: 6. DNA for the CDR3: TGTGCCACCAGCAGAAAAACCGGGACAGGGGACAATGAGCAGTTCTTC. This sequence encodes CATSRKTGTGDNEQFF.

This rearrangement joins TRBV20-1 to TRBJ1-1; 9 positions agree with TRBD1. The CDR3 is 16 amino acids. Germline values: CDR1 DFQATT, CDR2 SNEGSKA (reference sequence). Losses at the gene ends were 5 bases for V and 2 bases for J; bases not matched to a gene: 12. CDR3 DNA: TGCAGTGCTCGTGGACCCGGGACAGGGATAAACACTGAAGCTTTCTTT. Protein: CSARGPGTGINTEAFF.

The chain uses TRBV7-3 and TRBJ2-7; a weak D match, TRBD2 (6 bases). The germline V gene has CDR1 SGHTA and CDR2 FQGTGA. The CDR3 has 15 amino acids. The V end lost 5 bases, the J end lost 2 bases, and 16 bases lay between the germline ends. The CDR3 DNA sequence: TGTGCCAGCAGCCCCTTAGCGGAGACCCCCTACGAGCAGTACTTC. Translated, it gives CASSPLAETPYEQYF.

The chain couples TRBV2 to TRBJ2-3; D is perhaps TRBD2 (5 bases). This CDR3 contains 13 residues. The V gene lost 5 bases and the J gene lost 2 bases, with 8 bases spanning the gap. In germline, CDR1 is SNHLY, CDR2 FYNNEI. The CDR3 is CASSPRDTDTQYF. In DNA form, the CDR3 reads TGTGCCAGCAGTCCGAGGGACACAGATACGCAGTATTTT.

In its sample, this clone was seen a few times. The rearrangement uses TRBV21-1 and TRBJ2-3; TRBD2, the table's D call, lacks a check against the DNA. TRBV21-1 is marked as a pseudogene. The CDR3 runs to 17 residues. In DNA form, the CDR3 reads TGTGCCAGCAGCACCCCGGGACTAGCGGGAGGCACAGATACGCAGTATTTT. Protein product: CASSTPGLAGGTDTQYF.

This chain connects TRBV9 to TRBJ2-1; 7 bases fit TRBD2. The CDR3 runs to 12 residues. The ends lost 5 bases at V and 5 bases at J; junction bases unmatched: 1. The V gene's germline CDR1 is SGDLS and CDR2 YYNGEE. The CDR3 region is CASRGLNNEQFF. CDR3 sequence (DNA): TGTGCCAGCAGGGGACTAAACAATGAGCAGTTCTTC.

The chain is built from TRBV2 and TRBJ1-2; TRBD1 is a possible D gene (5 bases). The CDR3 length is 14 residues. Germline CDR1 SNHLY, CDR2 FYNNEI. Trimming cost V 6 bases and J 3 bases, with 14 bases left between them. Here the CDR3 DNA reads TGTGCCAGCAGCCCTAAGCAGGGATACTATGGCTACACCTTC. Translation: CASSPKQGYYGYTF.

This chain links TRBV19 with TRBJ2-2; 8 nucleotides match TRBD1. V gave up 0 bases and J gave up 3 bases; unmatched junction bases: 6. The CDR3 is made up of 17 amino acids. The germline CDR1 and CDR2 sequences are LNHDA and SQIVND (reference sequence). Here the CDR3 DNA reads TGTGCCAGTAGTATAGATGGCGGGACAGGTCACACCGGGGAGCTGTTTTTT. Translated: CASSIDGGTGHTGELFF. Full variable domain (missing parts from reference TRBV19 and TRBJ2-2): DGGITQSPKYLFRKEGQNVTLSCEQNLNHDAMYWYRQDPGQGLRLIYYSQIVNDFQKGDIAEGYSVSREKKESFPLTVTSAQKNPTAFYLCASSIDGGTGHTGELFFGEGSRLTVL.